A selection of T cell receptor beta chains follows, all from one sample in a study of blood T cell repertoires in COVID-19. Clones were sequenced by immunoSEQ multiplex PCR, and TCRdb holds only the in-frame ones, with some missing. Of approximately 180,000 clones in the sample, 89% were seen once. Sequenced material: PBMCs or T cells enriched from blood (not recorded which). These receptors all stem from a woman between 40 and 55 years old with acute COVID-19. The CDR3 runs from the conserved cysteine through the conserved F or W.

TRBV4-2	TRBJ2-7	CASSQDPQGGGAYEQYF
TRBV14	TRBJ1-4	CASSQVLDRVGEKLFF
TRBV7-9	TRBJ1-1	CASSPPTGVGTEAFF
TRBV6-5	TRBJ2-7	CASSQYRTRSYEQYF
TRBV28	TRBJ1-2	CASSLDQALGYTF
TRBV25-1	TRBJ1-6	CASSGTGPSPPLHF
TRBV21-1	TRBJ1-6	CASSVVSEGIGSPLHF
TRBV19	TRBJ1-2	CASRIRDRDNNGYTF
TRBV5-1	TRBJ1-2	CASSPQTGRSVAGYTF
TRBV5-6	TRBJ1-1	CASSLGAALNTEAFF
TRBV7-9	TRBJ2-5	CASSLHDNQETQYF
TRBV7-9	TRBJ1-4	CASSIQGPEELFF
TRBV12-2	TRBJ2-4	CASRLHAGLGAKNIQYF
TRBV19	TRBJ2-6	CASSAQGSGANVLTF
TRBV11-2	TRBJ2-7	CASSEGAGPYEQYF
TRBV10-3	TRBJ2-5	CAISPHVASGVETQYF
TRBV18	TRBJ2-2	CASSPLRQGANGELFF
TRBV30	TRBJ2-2	CAWSTVGLIIGELFF
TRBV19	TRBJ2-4	CASSSPGAKNIQYF
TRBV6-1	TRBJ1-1	CASSDATALGGLVTEAFF
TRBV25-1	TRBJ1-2	CASTPGTGGGYGYTF
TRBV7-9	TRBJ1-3	CASSPRQGGGNTIYF
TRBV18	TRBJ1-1	CASSPLMEGLNTEAFF
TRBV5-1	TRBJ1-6	CASSFSGIHNSPLHF
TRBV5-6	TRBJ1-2	CASSFFTGGGYTF
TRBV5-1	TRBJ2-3	CASSLAQRLTDTQYF
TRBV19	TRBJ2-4	CASRPPGTENIQYF
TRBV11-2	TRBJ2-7	CASSYGTGVLDEQYF
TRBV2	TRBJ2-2	CARATSGLINTGELFF